Listed here are 22 T cell receptor beta chains from one sample, sequenced in a study of blood T cell repertoires in COVID-19. The assay was immunoSEQ multiplex PCR, and TCRdb's table has in-frame clones only and misses some. This sample has about 220,000 clones, with around 89% found just once. The sequencing input was PBMCs or T cells enriched from blood (not recorded which). The origin of the receptors is a woman between 35 and 50 years old with acute COVID-19.

The chain carries TRBV11-3 and TRBJ1-1; 7 bases match TRBD1. V shed 5 bases and J 3 bases; nucleotides not matched to a gene: 9. Germline V gene data show CDR1 as SGHNT and CDR2 as YENEEA. This CDR3 contains 15 residues. The CDR3 spells CASSTYLQGHTEAFF. CDR3 in DNA: TGTGCCAGCAGCACCTATTTACAGGGGCACACTGAAGCTTTCTTT.

This clone was counted a few times. V usage is TRBV6-2 or TRBV6-3 and J usage is TRBJ2-1, with D tentatively TRBD1 (6 bases). CDR1 and CDR2 (germline): MNHEY, SVGEGT. This CDR3 has 12 amino acids. V shed 5 bases and J shed 8 bases, with 10 bases lying between them. CDR3 loop: CASSQGHHEQFF. In DNA form, the CDR3 reads TGTGCCAGCAGTCAGGGGCACCATGAGCAGTTCTTC.

Only one count was recorded for this clone. This chain uses TRBV5-6 with TRBJ1-3, with D uncertain. The V end was cut by 5 bases, the J end by 0 bases, with 12 bases between. This CDR3 comprises 15 residues. Germline lookup yields CDR1 SGHDT and CDR2 YYEEEE. This CDR3 is CASSFWGGSGNTIYF. The CDR3 DNA reads TGTGCCAGCAGTTTTTGGGGAGGCTCTGGAAACACCATATATTTT.

The chain uses TRBV25-1 and TRBJ1-4; tentatively, D is TRBD1 (6 bases). Trimming pared 3 bases from V and 2 bases from J, leaving 13 bases between. Germline CDR1 and CDR2: MGHDK and SYGVNS. This CDR3 has 16 amino acids. CDR3 DNA sequence: TGTGCCAGCAGTGATTTTAGGGGGTCGACTAATGAAAAACTGTTTTTT. Translated, it gives CASSDFRGSTNEKLFF.

This chain uses TRBV7-9 with TRBJ1-3, with 9 nucleotides matching TRBD1. The CDR3 is made up of 16 amino acids. Germline trimming cut 5 bases from V and 2 bases from J; bases unmatched to any gene: 7. Germline CDR1 and CDR2: SEHNR and FQNEAQ (reference sequence). The CDR3 nucleotides are TGTGCCAGCAGCCCGCGACAGGGGGAGGCTGGAAACACCATATATTTT. Translation gives CASSPRQGEAGNTIYF.

The J gene is TRBJ1-1, the V gene TRBV5-1; tentatively, D is TRBD1 (5 bases). Trimming took 0 bases from V and 5 from J, leaving 11 bases between them. CDR3 length equals 14 residues. Germline V CDR1 and CDR2: SGHRS, YFSETQ. The CDR3: CASSLEAGRTEAFF. As DNA, the CDR3 is TGCGCCAGCAGCTTGGAGGCAGGGCGGACTGAAGCTTTCTTT.

The chain couples TRBV5-1 to TRBJ1-5, with TRBD1 matching 7 bases. Germline V gives CDR1 SGHRS, CDR2 YFSETQ. The CDR3 length is 15 residues. V lost 7 bases and J lost 5; bases outside the gene matches: 12. In DNA, the CDR3 is TGCGCCAGCCCGAATGGACAGGCAGCCCATCAGCCCCAGCATTTT. Amino acid sequence: CASPNGQAAHQPQHF. The whole variable domain, filled in from reference TRBV5-1 and TRBJ1-5, reads KAGVTQTPRYLIKTRGQQVTLSCSPISGHRSVSWYQQTPGQGLQFLFEYFSETQRNKGNFPGRFSGRQFSNSRSEMNVSTLELGDSALYLCASPNGQAAHQPQHFGDGTRLSIL.

This clone was observed a single time. The chain employs TRBV9 and TRBJ2-5; 8 nucleotides match TRBD2. The CDR3 runs to 15 residues. CDR1 SGDLS and CDR2 YYNGEE come from the germline V gene. The J segment lost 3 bases and the V segment lost 2 bases, leaving 6 bases of the junction unmatched. The CDR3 loop reads CASSVASGSEETQYF. The CDR3 coding sequence is TGTGCCAGCAGCGTGGCTAGCGGGTCCGAAGAGACCCAGTACTTC.

The chain combines TRBV24-1 with TRBJ1-1; possibly TRBD1 for D (5 bases). Between the trimmed V and J ends, which lost 3 bases and 10 bases, there was a span of 11 bases. The CDR3 spans 12 residues. The V gene's germline CDR1 is KGHDR and CDR2 SFDVKD. Here the CDR3 reads CATSDPSRGAFF. Here the CDR3 DNA reads TGTGCCACCAGTGATCCGAGTAGGGGAGCTTTCTTT.

The chain uses TRBV5-4 and TRBJ2-3; D ambiguous. Germline CDR1 is SGHNT and CDR2 is YYREEE (reference sequence). This CDR3 region has 12 residues. Trimming cost V 4 bases and J 2 bases, with 5 bases left between them. CDR3 nucleotide sequence: TGTGCCAGCAGCCCCTTCACAGATACGCAGTATTTT. Translation: CASSPFTDTQYF. Full variable domain (missing parts from reference TRBV5-4 and TRBJ2-3): ETGVTQSPTHLIKTRGQQVTLRCSSQSGHNTVSWYQQALGQGPQFIFQYYREEENGRGNFPPRFSGLQFPNYSSELNVNALELDDSALYLCASSPFTDTQYFGPGTRLTVL.

This chain connects TRBV5-4 to TRBJ1-4; D remains unclear. Germline V gene sequence: CDR1 SGHNT, CDR2 YYREEE (reference sequence). This CDR3 is 19 amino acids long. The V end lost 4 bases, the J end lost 0 bases, and 22 bases lay between the germline ends. CDR3 amino acids: CASSRAVGSAVATNEKLFF. CDR3 bases: TGTGCCAGCAGCCGTGCGGTTGGTTCGGCCGTTGCAACTAATGAAAAACTGTTTTTT.

The V call is TRBV30, the J call TRBJ1-1; D is unclear. Germline V CDR1 and CDR2: GTSNPN, SVGIG (reference sequence). The V gene lost 4 bases and the J gene lost 6 bases, with 15 bases spanning the gap. The CDR3 contains 13 residues. CDR3 bases: TGTGCCTGGAATTCTAGGGCCGGGGCTGAAGCTTTCTTT. Protein: CAWNSRAGAEAFF.

The chain links TRBV10-2 to TRBJ1-5; TRBD1 aligns across 9 bases. The CDR3 runs 16 residues. V dropped 5 bases and J dropped 1; count of bases not matched to a gene: 6. The germline V gene encodes CDR1 WSHSY and CDR2 SAAADI. The CDR3 is CASSTGTGRSNQPQHF. CDR3 in DNA: TGCGCCAGCAGTACCGGGACAGGGAGGAGCAATCAGCCCCAGCATTTT.

This clone was seen more than once but under ten times. The CDR3 is CASSPQGMDSPLHF. In nucleotides, the CDR3 is TGTGCCAGCTCTCCCCAGGGGATGGATTCACCCCTCCACTTT. This chain uses TRBV18 with TRBJ1-6; D might be TRBD1 (6 bases). CDR1 is KGHSH, CDR2 LQKENI, per germline. The CDR3 sequence is 14 residues long. Trimming removed 6 bases from V and 8 bases from J, with 14 bases in between.

The chain has TRBV5-1 and TRBJ2-3; D is possibly TRBD2 (5 bases). CDR1 is SGHRS, CDR2 YFSETQ, per germline. The CDR3 runs 14 residues. Between the trimmed V and J ends, which lost 5 bases and 0 bases, there was a span of 10 bases. Written as DNA, the CDR3 is TGCGCCAGCAGGGCACTAGGGAGCACAGATACGCAGTATTTT. Translated: CASRALGSTDTQYF.

CDR3 sequence reads: CSVDRGQYAEAFF. Here the CDR3 DNA reads TGCAGCGTTGACAGGGGCCAATACGCTGAAGCTTTCTTT. The J gene is TRBJ1-1, the V gene TRBV29-1; possibly TRBD1 for D (6 bases). V lost 3 bases and J 6 bases, leaving 14 bases between the germline ends. The CDR3 is made up of 13 amino acids. Germline CDR1 SQVTM, CDR2 ANQGSEA.

The chain combines TRBV5-6 with TRBJ1-1; 7 bases fit TRBD1. The CDR3 loop spans 13 amino acids. Germline trimming cut 9 bases from V and 5 bases from J; bases unmatched to any gene: 10. Germline lookup yields CDR1 SGHDT and CDR2 YYEEEE. CDR3 loop: CATRPAGGTEAFF. The DNA for the CDR3 is TGTGCCACCCGACCCGCAGGGGGAACTGAAGCTTTCTTT.

The rearrangement uses TRBV11-3 and TRBJ1-3; 8 bases match TRBD1. The CDR3 consists of 15 residues. Trimming took 6 bases from V and 0 from J; bases not matched to a gene: 4. CDR1 and CDR2 from the germline V gene are SGHNT and YENEEA. The CDR3 protein is CASSYRGISGNTIYF. The CDR3 bases are TGTGCCAGCAGTTACAGGGGGATCTCTGGAAACACCATATATTTT.

The V call is TRBV7-2, the J call TRBJ2-6, with D possibly TRBD2 on 6 matching bases. Germline-derived CDR1 and CDR2 are SGHTA and FQGNSA. The CDR3 sequence is 16 residues long. Trimming took 1 base from V and 2 from J, leaving 9 bases between them. The CDR3 spells CASSLVGTPGANVLTF. In nucleotides, the CDR3 is TGTGCCAGCAGCTTAGTAGGGACTCCTGGGGCCAACGTCCTGACTTTC.

The chain is built from TRBV21-1 and TRBJ2-1; the table's D call of TRBD1 was not tested on the DNA. TRBV21-1 is listed as a pseudogene. CDR3 length: 19 amino acids. The DNA of the CDR3 is TGTGCCAGCAGCCATGGGACAGAGGGGGGAAACCTCTCCTACAATGAGCAGTTCTTC. Protein: CASSHGTEGGNLSYNEQFF.

V is TRBV27 and J is TRBJ1-5; D perhaps matches TRBD1 (6 bases). V was shortened by 2 bases and J by 0 bases, with 14 bases between the two germline ends. The CDR3 covers 17 residues. CDR1 and CDR2 (germline): MNHEY, SMNVEV (reference sequence). This CDR3 reads CASSLRAVGASNQPQHF. Written as DNA, the CDR3 is TGTGCCAGCAGTTTACGGGCAGTGGGGGCTAGCAATCAGCCCCAGCATTTT.

The chain uses TRBV11-2 and TRBJ2-3, with 8 bases identical to TRBD2. The germline V gene has CDR1 SGHAT and CDR2 FQNNGV. The CDR3 totals 12 residues. V shed 4 bases and J 10 bases; nucleotides not matched to a gene: 4. The CDR3 is CASSSGLAPQYF. The CDR3 nucleotides read TGTGCCAGCAGCTCAGGACTAGCCCCGCAGTATTTT.